These 3 T cell receptor beta chains came from one sample sequenced in a study of Graves' ophthalmopathy and Graves' hyperthyroidism. Transcripts of RNA were the source for amplifying TCR beta CDR3 regions. The first-round RT-PCR employed HTBI primers together with the Qiagen OneStep RT-PCR kit. A multiplex PCR was then performed as the second round. TCRdb reprocessed the multiplex PCR reads with MiXCR, giving one entry per CDR3 protein. Among about 210,000 distinct CDR3 sequences, roughly 27% were seen once, and the ten largest hold about 8.2%. The sample consisted of peripheral blood. These receptors all come from a man aged 50 or older with Graves' ophthalmopathy.

This clonotype was observed at least ten times. This chain uses TRBV6-1 with TRBJ2-2; the match to TRBD1 covers 8 bases. V lost 2 bases and J lost 7; bases outside the gene matches: 6. The CDR3 covers 15 residues. Germline V lookup: CDR1 MNHNS, CDR2 SASEGT. The CDR3 coding sequence is TGTGCCAGCAGTGAATGGCAGGGGGCCGGCGGGGAGCTGTTTTTT. Translation: CASSEWQGAGGELFF.

Many counts were recorded for this clonotype. The CDR3 region is CASSRGTSAGETQYF. The CDR3, as DNA: TGTGCCAGCAGCCGCGGGACTAGCGCAGGGGAGACCCAGTACTTC. The chain joins TRBV3-1 to TRBJ2-5; TRBD2 matches at 10 bases. The CDR3 runs 15 residues. Trimming cost V 4 bases and J 5 bases; bases outside gene matches: 7. Germline V lookup: CDR1 LGHDT, CDR2 YNNKEL (reference sequence).

Only a few counts were recorded for this clonotype. The chain recombines TRBV12-3 or TRBV12-4 with TRBJ2-5, with TRBD2 matching over 8 bases. The CDR3 has 13 residues. V dropped 6 bases and J dropped 2; count of bases not matched to a gene: 2. The DNA for the CDR3 is TGTGCCAGCAGCCCGGGAGGGCAAGAGACCCAGTACTTC. This translates into CASSPGGQETQYF.